Sequencing of this T cell receptor (beta chain) was carried out in a study of control samples from healthy donors and cancer patients. Only in-frame clones appear in the TCRdb table, and some are missing; sequencing was by immunoSEQ multiplex PCR. The sample contains 120,000 to 150,000 clones, 75% to 95% of which appear only once. V shed 3 bases and J 3 bases; nucleotides not matched to a gene: 4. Germline V gene lookup returns CDR1 SGHRS and CDR2 YFSETQ. This CDR3 has 15 residues. Sequenced input: blood. The J gene is TRBJ2-3, the V gene TRBV5-1, with 10 positions matching TRBD1. The clonotype originates from a man aged 25 to 40 in good health. CDR3 sequence: CASSSWTGGTDTQYF. As DNA, the CDR3 is TGCGCCAGCAGCTCCTGGACAGGGGGGACAGATACGCAGTATTTT.